The 32 T cell receptor beta chains reported below all come from one sample, sequenced in a study of T cell clonality in common variable immunodeficiency. Sequencing used immunoSEQ multiplex PCR; TCRdb keeps in-frame clones, though not all of them. The sample has some 30,000 clones, none seen only once. The sequenced material came from peripheral blood mononuclear cells. Source of these receptors: a person aged 18 to 70 in good health.

Ten or more counts support this clone. From the germline J gene comes the end of the CDR3, since the read stops 3 residues before it. The chain combines TRBV7-9 with TRBJ2-1, with D uncertain. The V and J ends lost 2 bases and 6 bases respectively, with 14 bases between them. This CDR3 spans 15 amino acids. Germline-derived CDR1 and CDR2 are SEHNR and FQNEAQ (reference sequence). The CDR3 spells CASSLFPSLGNEQFF. The sequenced CDR3 bases are TGTGCCAGCAGCTTATTCCCTTCCCTCGGCAATGAG.

This clone was picked up a small number of times. The missing CDR3 end, 3 residues past where the read stops, is filled in from the germline J gene. The chain couples TRBV18 to TRBJ2-2; a weak D match, TRBD2 (6 bases). Germline V gene lookup returns CDR1 KGHSH and CDR2 LQKENI. The CDR3 sequence is 15 residues long. CDR3 region: CASSHQAGIGEKLFF. The sequenced CDR3 bases are TGTGCCAGCTCCCACCAGGCGGGGATTGGGGAAAAG.

The sample holds a few counts of this clone. A read error may explain this, as a much larger clone is one base away. The read halts 3 residues ahead of the CDR3 end, with the missing end drawn from the germline J gene. V usage is TRBV19 and J usage is TRBJ2-3; D is possibly TRBD1 (6 bases). The CDR3 is made up of 12 amino acids. Looked up from germline, CDR1 is LNHDA and CDR2 is SQIVND (reference sequence). The CDR3 loop reads CASKQGYQPQYF. Partial CDR3 DNA: TGTGCCAGTAAGCAGGGGTATCAGCCG.

This clone showed up many times. From the germline J gene comes the end of the CDR3, since the read stops 3 residues before it. This chain uses TRBV19 with TRBJ1-6; tentatively, D is TRBD1 (5 bases). Germline CDR1 and CDR2: LNHDA and SQIVND (reference sequence). The CDR3 runs to 15 residues. Deletions cut 0 bases from V and 10 bases from J, with 13 bases between. This chain's CDR3 is CASSIDRGMDSPLHF. The CDR3 DNA, read in part, is TGTGCCAGTAGTATAGATCGGGGGATGGACTCACCC.

Many counts were recorded for this clone. The CDR3 extends 3 residues past the end of the read, so its final part is completed from the germline J gene. The chain joins TRBV2 to TRBJ1-2, with 7 bases fitting TRBD1. J lost 4 bases, V lost 9 bases, and 14 bases had no gene match. This CDR3 contains 15 residues. Germline loops: CDR1 SNHLY, CDR2 FYNNEI. The sequenced part of the CDR3 DNA is TGTGCCAGAGCGTGGGAGGGGGCGCAGGTCTATGGC. Its protein is CARAWEGAQVYG. The entire CDR3 protein reads CARAWEGAQVYGYTF.

This clone appeared many times. The read halts 3 residues ahead of the CDR3 end, with the missing end drawn from the germline J gene. This chain connects TRBV4-1 to TRBJ1-2; 8 bases match TRBD1. The V and J ends lost 4 bases and 4 bases, in that order; junction bases with no gene match: 8. The germline gives CDR1 MGHRA, CDR2 YSYEKL. The CDR3 contains 15 residues. The sequenced CDR3 bases are TGCGCCAGCAGCCGCTTGACAGGGGTCAGCTATGGC. Translating gives CASSRLTGVSYG. The whole CDR3 reads CASSRLTGVSYGYTF.

This clone was seen at least ten times. The CDR3 extends 3 residues past the end of the read, so its final part is completed from the germline J gene. The chain carries TRBV7-6 and TRBJ1-1; 7 bases map to TRBD1. The CDR3 is 14 residues long. Per germline, CDR1 SGHVS and CDR2 FNYEAQ. J gave up 4 bases and V 5 bases, and 7 bases lay outside the gene matches. The sequenced CDR3 bases are TGTGCCAGCAGCCCAGGGGGAGGGGGCACTGAA. Residues: CASSPGGGGTE. The entire CDR3 reads CASSPGGGGTEAFF.

Of note for this clone: Read coverage stops 3 residues before the CDR3 terminus; the germline J gene supplies the remainder. This chain links TRBV2 with TRBJ2-7; a weak D match, TRBD2 (6 bases). The V and J ends lost 8 bases and 0 bases respectively, with 17 bases between them. The CDR3 has 15 amino acids. From germline, CDR1 is SNHLY and CDR2 FYNNEI. The CDR3 loop is CASGRVSGSSYEQYF. The covered CDR3 bases are TGTGCCAGCGGTCGAGTTAGCGGTAGCTCCTACGAG.

This clone appeared many times. CDR3 DNA, as far as it was read: TGTGCCAGCAGTGTCTCATCAGGGGGCGGCCAGTCTAATGAAAAA. It encodes CASSVSSGGGQSNEK. The whole CDR3 is CASSVSSGGGQSNEKLFF. The chain is built from TRBV6-4 and TRBJ1-4, with 8 bases that match TRBD1. The read ends 3 residues before the CDR3 terminus; that terminus is restored from the germline J gene. The V gene end was trimmed by 4 bases and the J gene end by 3 bases; junction bases not matched to a gene: 13. There are 18 residues in the CDR3. Germline assignment: CDR1 MRHNA and CDR2 SNTAGT.

This clone came up a few times. Possible read error: a much larger clone is one base away. The read terminates 3 residues ahead of where the CDR3 ends, so the germline J gene completes it. This sequence joins TRBV6-1 and TRBJ1-6, with D possibly being TRBD1 (6 bases). This CDR3 spans 14 amino acids. Germline-derived CDR1 and CDR2 are MNHNS and SASEGT. Incomplete CDR3 DNA: TGTGCCAGCAGTGGACAGGCTGGGGCCAACGCC. It is translated as CASSGQAGANA. The entire CDR3 protein is CASSGQAGANALHF.

As to this clone: The DNA ends 3 residues before the CDR3 does, and the rest of the CDR3 is filled in from the germline J gene. The chain combines TRBV5-1 with TRBJ2-1; the match to TRBD2 covers 10 bases. This CDR3 spans 16 amino acids. V gave up 2 bases and J gave up 7 bases; unmatched junction bases: 9. Germline assignment: CDR1 SGHRS and CDR2 YFSETQ. The sequenced CDR3 bases are TGCGCCAGCAGCTTCTCCCTAGCGGGAGCGTTGAATGAG. It translates to CASSFSLAGALNE. The full CDR3 reads CASSFSLAGALNEQFF. Full variable domain (outside the CDR3, taken from reference TRBV5-1 and TRBJ2-1): KAGVTQTPRYLIKTRGQQVTLSCSPISGHRSVSWYQQTPGQGLQFLFEYFSETQRNKGNFPGRFSGRQFSNSRSEMNVSTLELGDSALYLCASSFSLAGALNEQFFGPGTRLTVL.

This clone has ten or more counts. The read stops 3 residues short of the end of the CDR3; the missing end is completed from the germline J gene. The chain is built from TRBV7-2 and TRBJ2-7; D gene uncertain. Germline V gives CDR1 SGHTA, CDR2 FQGNSA. The CDR3 covers 14 residues. V was pared by 1 base and J by 1 base, with 8 bases between. The sequenced part of the CDR3 DNA is TGTGCCAGCAGCTTAGGGCCAGAATCCTACGAG. Translating gives CASSLGPESYE. The whole CDR3 sequence is CASSLGPESYEQYF.

At least ten counts were recorded for this clone. The DNA ends 3 residues before the CDR3 does, and the rest of the CDR3 is filled in from the germline J gene. The J gene is TRBJ1-5, the V gene TRBV5-8; D call uncertain. The V gene lost 1 base and the J gene lost 0 bases, with 5 bases spanning the gap. There are 14 residues in the CDR3. Per the germline V gene, CDR1 is SGHTS and CDR2 is YDEGEE. CDR3 protein: CASSLRSSNQPQHF. Incomplete CDR3 DNA: TGTGCCAGCAGCTTGAGGTCTAGCAATCAGCCC.

The sample holds many counts of this clone. From the germline J gene comes the end of the CDR3, since the read stops 3 residues before it. This chain uses TRBV5-1 with TRBJ1-2, with 7 bases lining up with TRBD1. There are 16 residues in the CDR3. With V trimmed by 4 bases and J by 1 base, 10 bases remained unmatched. Germline V CDR1 and CDR2: SGHRS, YFSETQ. CDR3 bases read: TGCGCCAGCAGCCCGACAGGGACGGCATTTAACTATGGC. This encodes CASSPTGTAFNYG. The complete CDR3 sequence is CASSPTGTAFNYGYTF.

This clone was detected ten times or more. The observed sequence ends 3 residues before the CDR3 terminus, with the missing tail filled in from the germline J gene. The chain combines TRBV5-1 with TRBJ2-5; 14 bases match TRBD2. This CDR3 has 19 amino acids. Trimming at V came to 2 bases and at J to 4 bases, leaving 13 bases not matched to a gene. From germline, CDR1 is SGHRS and CDR2 YFSETQ. The sequenced part of the CDR3 DNA is TGCGCCAGCAGCTTCGGACTAGCGGGAGGAAACCCCATTAGAGAGACC. Residues: CASSFGLAGGNPIRET. In full, the CDR3 reads CASSFGLAGGNPIRETQYF.

By sample fraction, this clone is medium-sized (0.01 to 0.1%). The part of the CDR3 DNA that was read is TGTGCCTGGAGTGGCACTAGCGGGCAAGAGACC. Amino acids: CAWSGTSGQET. The complete CDR3 reads CAWSGTSGQETQYF. This chain uses TRBV30 with TRBJ2-5, with TRBD2 matching over 9 bases. The read ends 3 residues early relative to the CDR3; the germline J gene fills the gap. V was pared by 1 base and J by 2 bases, with 2 bases of the junction left unmatched. The CDR3 extends over 14 amino acids. CDR1 and CDR2 from the germline V gene are GTSNPN and SVGIG (reference sequence).

This clone was observed at least ten times. The read falls 3 residues short of the CDR3 end, and the missing part is taken from the germline J gene. This chain joins TRBV30 and TRBJ1-2; TRBD1 might be the D (6 bases). Germline CDR1 GTSNPN, CDR2 SVGIG (reference sequence). The CDR3 length is 16 residues. The CDR3: CAWREAGADRAAGYTF. The covered CDR3 bases are TGTGCCTGGCGGGAAGCGGGGGCCGACCGAGCTGCCGGC.

This clone was recorded at least ten times. From the germline J gene comes the end of the CDR3, since the read stops 3 residues before it. This chain uses TRBV30 with TRBJ1-2; 8 bases agree with TRBD1. Germline V gene lookup returns CDR1 GTSNPN and CDR2 SVGIG (reference sequence). CDR3 length: 12 residues. The trim removed 3 bases at V and 4 bases at J, leaving 1 base unmatched. The part of the CDR3 DNA that was read is TGTGCCTGGAGCACAGGGGGCTATGGC. This sequence encodes CAWSTGGYG. The CDR3 reads in full as CAWSTGGYGYTF.

This clone was picked up many times. The read ends 3 residues before the CDR3 terminus; that terminus is restored from the germline J gene. The V gene is TRBV5-1, the J gene TRBJ1-5, with 7 bases identical to TRBD1. The CDR3 has 16 amino acids. V lost 4 bases, J lost 4 bases, and 11 bases stayed unmatched. Germline lookup yields CDR1 SGHRS and CDR2 YFSETQ. The sequenced CDR3 bases are TGCGCCAGCAGCGTTAGCCCGGGACAGACAAATCAGCCC. Translation gives CASSVSPGQTNQP. The full CDR3 protein is CASSVSPGQTNQPQHF.

This clone showed up many times. Read coverage stops 3 residues before the CDR3 terminus; the germline J gene supplies the remainder. The rearrangement links TRBV19 to TRBJ2-1, with TRBD2 matching over 12 bases. Germline trimming cut 6 bases from V and 6 bases from J; bases unmatched to any gene: 9. The CDR3 length is 16 residues. Germline V CDR1 and CDR2: LNHDA, SQIVND (reference sequence). CDR3 DNA, as far as it was read: TGTGCCAGTAGCCCCGGACTAGCGGGGTTAATCAATGAG. Translation: CASSPGLAGLINE. The whole CDR3 sequence is CASSPGLAGLINEQFF.

This clone has ten or more counts. The observed sequence ends 3 residues before the CDR3 terminus, with the missing tail filled in from the germline J gene. The V and J genes are TRBV11-2 and TRBJ2-3, with 8 bases matching TRBD1. The trim removed 5 bases at V and 3 bases at J, leaving 4 bases unmatched. This CDR3 spans 14 amino acids. Germline CDR1 SGHAT, CDR2 FQNNGV. CDR3 loop: CASSLDRGTDTQYF. The sequenced part of the CDR3 DNA is TGTGCCAGCAGCCTTGACAGGGGTACAGATACG.

This clone appeared many times. The read halts 3 residues ahead of the CDR3 end, with the missing end drawn from the germline J gene. The chain recombines TRBV16 with TRBJ1-1, with D tentatively TRBD1 (5 bases). The CDR3 length is 19 residues. The ends were cut back, 0 bases at V and 5 bases at J, with 25 bases in the middle. The germline gives CDR1 KGHSY, CDR2 FQNENV. The CDR3 protein is CASSQSGGWAGNELTEAFF. CDR3 DNA, as far as it was read: TGTGCCAGCAGCCAATCTGGAGGATGGGCAGGGAATGAACTTACTGAA.

The table lists this clone with a few counts. The CDR3 end lies 3 residues beyond the end of the read and is filled in from the germline J gene. The gene calls are TRBV2 and TRBJ2-2, with TRBD1 as a possible D gene (5 bases). V lost 5 bases and J 6 bases, leaving 16 bases between the germline ends. CDR1 SNHLY and CDR2 FYNNEI come from the germline V gene. The CDR3 consists of 15 residues. The CDR3 is CASSTTGVGAGELFF. CDR3 DNA, as far as it was read: TGTGCCAGCAGTACCACAGGAGTTGGTGCCGGGGAG.

Ten or more counts support this clone. The read ends 3 residues early relative to the CDR3; the germline J gene fills the gap. The genes are TRBV7-2 and TRBJ2-5, with 9 bases fitting TRBD2. The CDR3 covers 14 residues. Germline CDR1 SGHTA, CDR2 FQGNSA. V lost 5 bases, J lost 2 bases, and 3 bases stayed unmatched. The CDR3 loop is CASSRTSVQETQYF. The sequenced part of the CDR3 DNA is TGTGCCAGCAGCCGGACTAGCGTTCAAGAGACC.

This clone was picked up many times. The read halts 3 residues ahead of the CDR3 end, with the missing end drawn from the germline J gene. The chain joins TRBV29-1 to TRBJ2-7; D is unclear. V lost 2 bases and J 3 bases, leaving 11 bases between the germline ends. The length of the CDR3 is 13 residues. The germline V gene has CDR1 SQVTM and CDR2 ANQGSEA. The covered CDR3 bases are TGCAGCGTTGAAACCGATAGTCTCTACGAG. Protein sequence: CSVETDSLYE. The entire CDR3 protein is CSVETDSLYEQYF.

On this clone: A read error may explain this, as a much larger clone is one base away. The sequenced part of the CDR3 DNA is TGTGCCAGCTCACCACTCCAGTCGAGCGTCTCTGGGGCCAACGTA. It specifies CASSPLQSSVSGANV. The complete CDR3 protein is CASSPLQSSVSGANVLFF. The chain uses TRBV18 and TRBJ1-4; the D gene is possibly TRBD1 (5 bases). The read terminates 3 residues ahead of where the CDR3 ends, so the germline J gene completes it. Germline V gene sequence: CDR1 KGHSH, CDR2 LQKENI. This CDR3 has 18 amino acids.

This clone was detected many times. The read terminates 3 residues ahead of where the CDR3 ends, so the germline J gene completes it. The chain joins TRBV7-3 to TRBJ1-1; D is undetermined. The CDR3 runs 13 residues. Trimming shortened V by 2 bases and J by 3 bases, and 7 bases separated the two germline ends. Germline V CDR1 and CDR2: SGHTA, FQGTGA. Incomplete CDR3 DNA: TGTGCCAGCAGCTTATTGCAGGACACTGAA. This sequence encodes CASSLLQDTE. The full CDR3 is CASSLLQDTEAFF.

This clone has ten or more counts. Sequencing ends 3 residues short of the CDR3 end; the germline J gene provides the rest. The chain is built from TRBV5-1 and TRBJ2-2; 9 bases line up with TRBD2. The CDR3 is made up of 15 amino acids. The germline gives CDR1 SGHRS, CDR2 YFSETQ. CDR3 protein: CASRRGGTEDEKLFF. The sequenced part of the CDR3 DNA is TGCGCCAGCAGGCGGGGGGGGACAGAAGATGAAAAG.

This clone came up many times. The missing CDR3 end, 3 residues past where the read stops, is filled in from the germline J gene. The chain couples TRBV30 to TRBJ1-2; TRBD1 matches 8 bases. Looked up from germline, CDR1 is GTSNPN and CDR2 is SVGIG (reference sequence). CDR3 length: 14 amino acids. The sequenced part of the CDR3 DNA is TGTGCCCTCGACCCCAGGGGGCTTGCAGATACG. It codes for CALDPRGLADT. The whole CDR3 sequence is CALDPRGLADTYTF.

Ten or more counts support this clone. The read halts 3 residues ahead of the CDR3 end, with the missing end drawn from the germline J gene. This sequence joins TRBV19 and TRBJ1-2; the D is unclear. Trimming pared 5 bases from V and 2 bases from J, leaving 6 bases between. The length of the CDR3 is 12 residues. Germline CDR1 is LNHDA and CDR2 is SQIVND (reference sequence). The chain's CDR3 is CASSWANYGYTF. The part of the CDR3 DNA that was read is TGTGCCAGTAGTTGGGCGAACTATGGC.

This clone was counted at least ten times. The read comes to an end 3 residues before the CDR3 does, leaving the germline J gene to fill in the end. V gene TRBV7-6 combines with J gene TRBJ2-3; 7 bases fit TRBD2. The CDR3 runs 17 residues. The V gene end was trimmed by 2 bases and the J gene end by 2 bases; junction bases not matched to a gene: 10. In germline, CDR1 is SGHVS, CDR2 FNYEAQ. The CDR3 spells CASSLYGLAAPTDTQYF. Incomplete CDR3 DNA: TGTGCCAGCAGCTTATATGGTCTAGCGGCTCCCACAGATACG.

This clone came up a few times. One junction end disagrees with the germline gene, perhaps due to a read error. The read stops 3 residues short of the end of the CDR3; the missing end is completed from the germline J gene. This sequence joins TRBV7-9 and TRBJ1-2; the D is unclear. Germline lookup yields CDR1 SEHNR and CDR2 FQNEAQ (reference sequence). This CDR3 region has 12 residues. The CDR3 DNA, read in part, is TGTGCCAGCAACTTAGAAGGTTACGGC. Translating it yields CASNLEGYG. The whole CDR3 protein reads CASNLEGYGYTF.